This T cell receptor beta chain was obtained from a study of blood T cell repertoires in COVID-19. TCRdb's copy holds only in-frame clones and misses some; the assay was immunoSEQ multiplex PCR. The sample consists of 150,000 to 200,000 clones, more than 85% of them appearing once. CDR3 size: 16 residues. The V gene lost 2 bases and the J gene lost 0 bases, with 14 bases spanning the gap. Germline V gives CDR1 LGHDT, CDR2 YNNKEL (reference sequence). Sequences were obtained from peripheral blood. This TCR was sampled from a man in his 70s with active or convalescent COVID-19. The chain has TRBV3-1 (or the pseudogene TRBV3-2) and TRBJ2-7; tentatively, D is TRBD1 (6 bases). CDR3 loop: CASSQWDQGSSYEQYF. CDR3 nucleotides: TGTGCCAGCAGCCAATGGGACCAGGGGTCCTCCTACGAGCAGTACTTC.